The entry below gives a single TCR beta chain sequence along with its context. The data stem from a study of T-cell reconstitution after alpha-beta-depleted transplantation in children. Unique molecular identifiers were incorporated into the prepared TCRbeta library. Using its own MiXCR run on the PCR reads, TCRdb lists one record per CDR3 protein. The table has some 490,000 distinct CDR3 sequences, around 12% seen once; the top ten hold about 6%. Per germline, CDR1 SQVTM and CDR2 ANQGSEA. The CDR3 length is 17 residues. V lost 4 bases and J lost 2; bases outside the gene matches: 11. The chain couples TRBV29-1 to TRBJ2-7; TRBD2 matches 13 bases. The sequence derives from a human donor who donated a stem cell graft to a child with combined immunodeficiency. The source was PBMCs from the stem cell graft donor, collected from the stem cell graft. In nucleotides, the CDR3 is TGCAGCGTTGTGGCCGGACTAGCGGGGGCCAACCCCTACGAGCAGTACTTC. It translates to CSVVAGLAGANPYEQYF.